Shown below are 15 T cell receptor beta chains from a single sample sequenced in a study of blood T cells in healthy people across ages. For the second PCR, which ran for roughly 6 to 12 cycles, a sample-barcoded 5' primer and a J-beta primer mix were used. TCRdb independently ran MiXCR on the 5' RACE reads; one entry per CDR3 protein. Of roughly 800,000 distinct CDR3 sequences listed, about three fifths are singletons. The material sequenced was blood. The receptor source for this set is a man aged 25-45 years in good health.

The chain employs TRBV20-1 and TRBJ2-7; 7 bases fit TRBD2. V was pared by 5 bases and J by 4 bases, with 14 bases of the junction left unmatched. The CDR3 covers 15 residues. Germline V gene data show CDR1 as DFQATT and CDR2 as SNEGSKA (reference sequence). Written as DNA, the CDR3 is TGCAGTGCTGGGAATCCCGGGAGGCCCCAGTACGAGCAGTACTTC. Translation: CSAGNPGRPQYEQYF.

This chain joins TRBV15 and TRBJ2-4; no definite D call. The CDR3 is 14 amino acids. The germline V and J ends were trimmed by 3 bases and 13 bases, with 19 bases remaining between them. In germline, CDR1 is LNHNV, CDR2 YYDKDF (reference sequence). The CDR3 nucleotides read TGTGCCACCAGCAGGGAAGGGTCCAGAGTGGAGCAGTACTTC. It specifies CATSREGSRVEQYF.

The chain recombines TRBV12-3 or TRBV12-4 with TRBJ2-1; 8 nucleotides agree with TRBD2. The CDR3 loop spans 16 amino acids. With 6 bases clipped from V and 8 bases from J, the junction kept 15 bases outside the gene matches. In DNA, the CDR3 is TGTGCCAGCAGCCCCACCGGGAGGGCCAGCGGCTATGAGCAGTTCTTC. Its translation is CASSPTGRASGYEQFF.

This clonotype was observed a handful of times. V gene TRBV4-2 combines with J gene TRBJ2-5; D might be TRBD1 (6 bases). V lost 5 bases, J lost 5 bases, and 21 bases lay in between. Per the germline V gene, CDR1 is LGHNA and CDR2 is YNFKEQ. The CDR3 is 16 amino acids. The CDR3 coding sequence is TGTGCCAGCAGCGGACAGAGCGGCCTAGGGTTGGAGACCCAGTACTTC. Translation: CASSGQSGLGLETQYF.

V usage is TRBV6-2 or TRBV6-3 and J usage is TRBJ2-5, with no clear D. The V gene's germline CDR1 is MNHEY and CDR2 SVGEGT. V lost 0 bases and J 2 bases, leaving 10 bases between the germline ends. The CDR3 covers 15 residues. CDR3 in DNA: TGTGCCAGCAGTTACTCGGTGCGGTCTCAAGAGACCCAGTACTTC. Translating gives CASSYSVRSQETQYF.

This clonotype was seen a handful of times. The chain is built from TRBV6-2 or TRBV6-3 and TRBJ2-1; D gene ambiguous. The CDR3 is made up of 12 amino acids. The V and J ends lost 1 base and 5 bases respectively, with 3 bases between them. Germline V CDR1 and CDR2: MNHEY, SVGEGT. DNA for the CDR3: TGTGCCAGCAGTTACTTGCACAATGAGCAGTTCTTC. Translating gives CASSYLHNEQFF.

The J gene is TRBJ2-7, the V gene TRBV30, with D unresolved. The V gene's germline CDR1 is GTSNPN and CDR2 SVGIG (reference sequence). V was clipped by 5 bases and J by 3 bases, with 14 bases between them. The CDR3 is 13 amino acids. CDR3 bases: TGTGCCTGGGCTGGGATGGGGATCTACGAGCAGTACTTC. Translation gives CAWAGMGIYEQYF.

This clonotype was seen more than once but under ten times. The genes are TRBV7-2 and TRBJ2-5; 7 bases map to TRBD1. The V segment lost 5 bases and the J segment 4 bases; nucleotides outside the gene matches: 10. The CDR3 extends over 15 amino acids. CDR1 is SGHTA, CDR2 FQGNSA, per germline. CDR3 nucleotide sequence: TGTGCCAGCAGCCAAAGACAGGGAGTGCGAGAGACCCAGTACTTC. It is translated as CASSQRQGVRETQYF.

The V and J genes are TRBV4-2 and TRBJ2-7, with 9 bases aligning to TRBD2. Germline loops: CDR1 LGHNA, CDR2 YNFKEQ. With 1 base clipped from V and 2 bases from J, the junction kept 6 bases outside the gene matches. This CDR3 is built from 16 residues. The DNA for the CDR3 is TGTGCCAGCAGCCAAGCGAGACTAGCGGCTACCTACGAGCAGTACTTC. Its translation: CASSQARLAATYEQYF.

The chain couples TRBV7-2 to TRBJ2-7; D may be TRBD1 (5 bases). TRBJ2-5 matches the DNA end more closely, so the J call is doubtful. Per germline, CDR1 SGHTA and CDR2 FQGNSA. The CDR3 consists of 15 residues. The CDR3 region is CASSLVAHYQGTQYF. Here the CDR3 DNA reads TGTGCCAGCAGCTTAGTGGCCCACTATCAGGGGACCCAGTACTTC.

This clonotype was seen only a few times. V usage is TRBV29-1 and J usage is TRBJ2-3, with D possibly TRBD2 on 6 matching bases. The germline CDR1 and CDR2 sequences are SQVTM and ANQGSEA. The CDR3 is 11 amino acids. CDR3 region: CSARLGPSQYF. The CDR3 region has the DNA TGCAGTGCTCGACTAGGGCCTTCGCAGTATTTT.

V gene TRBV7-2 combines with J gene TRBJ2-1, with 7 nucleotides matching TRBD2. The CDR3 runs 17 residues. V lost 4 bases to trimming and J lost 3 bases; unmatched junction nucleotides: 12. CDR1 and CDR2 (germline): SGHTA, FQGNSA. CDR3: CASSSTSGAGRYNEQFF. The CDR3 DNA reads TGTGCCAGCAGCTCCACGTCCGGAGCGGGGCGCTACAATGAGCAGTTCTTC.

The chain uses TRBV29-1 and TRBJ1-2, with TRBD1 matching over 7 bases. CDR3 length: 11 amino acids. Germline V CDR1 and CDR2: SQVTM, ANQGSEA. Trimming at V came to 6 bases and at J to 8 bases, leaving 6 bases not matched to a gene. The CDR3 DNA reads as TGCAGCGTGCCCACAGGGGTCGGCTACACCTTC. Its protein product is CSVPTGVGYTF.

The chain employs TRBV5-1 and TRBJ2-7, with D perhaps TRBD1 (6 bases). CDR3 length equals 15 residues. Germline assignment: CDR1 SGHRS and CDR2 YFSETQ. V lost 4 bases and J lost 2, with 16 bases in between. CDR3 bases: TGCGCCAGCAGCCCGACAGGCGTCAACACCTACGAGCAGTACTTC. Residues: CASSPTGVNTYEQYF.

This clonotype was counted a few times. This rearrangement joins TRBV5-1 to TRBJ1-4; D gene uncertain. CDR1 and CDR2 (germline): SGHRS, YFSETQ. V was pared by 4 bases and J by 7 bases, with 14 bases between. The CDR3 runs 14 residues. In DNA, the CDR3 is TGCGCCAGCAGCCTTGGAGCTCCCTTTGAAAAACTGTTTTTT. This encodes CASSLGAPFEKLFF.